The next 5 T cell receptor beta chains were all read from a single sample in a study of response to subunit inactivated influenza vaccine. TCRdb itself ran the RT-PCR reads through MiXCR, one entry per CDR3 protein. The sample carries roughly 520,000 distinct CDR3 sequences, about 25% recorded once. The sequencing here drew on CD4+ T cells sorted from PBMCs, taken approximately 5 days after vaccination. Every receptor here comes from a man in his fifties who received an inactivated influenza vaccine.

In the case of this clonotype: The junction and the germline gene differ at one end; a read error may be behind it. The V and J genes are TRBV7-7 and TRBJ1-1; possible D gene TRBD1, 5 bases. This CDR3 spans 13 amino acids. Germline lookup yields CDR1 SSHAT and CDR2 FNYEAQ (reference sequence). CDR3 bases: TGTGCTAGCAGCTCTACGACGGGGGCTGAAGCTTTCTTT. Residues: CASSSTTGAEAFF.

This clonotype was seen more than once but under ten times. The chain employs TRBV29-1 and TRBJ1-2, with D uncertain. V dropped 6 bases and J dropped 4 bases, with 12 bases sitting between them. The CDR3 consists of 12 residues. CDR1 and CDR2 from the germline V gene are SQVTM and ANQGSEA. CDR3 loop: CSVSAGSYGYTF. CDR3 bases: TGCAGCGTCTCAGCGGGGTCCTATGGCTACACCTTC.

This clonotype came up a few times. The V call is TRBV7-9, the J call TRBJ1-2; D is perhaps TRBD1 (5 bases). Per the germline V gene, CDR1 is SEHNR and CDR2 is FQNEAQ (reference sequence). Trimming left V 5 bases short and J 2 bases short, with 9 bases between. The CDR3 covers 13 residues. CDR3 DNA: TGTGCCAGCAGCGGCAGGGACAACTATGGCTACACCTTC. Protein sequence: CASSGRDNYGYTF.

The chain carries TRBV12-3 or TRBV12-4 and TRBJ2-3, with 9 positions matching TRBD1. CDR3 length: 17 amino acids. The V and J ends lost 5 bases and 1 base, in that order; junction bases with no gene match: 10. In DNA form, the CDR3 reads TGTGCCAGCAGTCAAAAATGGACAGGGGTCCGCACAGATACGCAGTATTTT. As protein: CASSQKWTGVRTDTQYF.

This clonotype appeared once. Being one base from a much bigger clone, this may be a read error. The chain uses TRBV7-9 and TRBJ1-2; D remains ambiguous. CDR1 is SEHNR, CDR2 FQNEAQ, per germline (reference sequence). The CDR3 is made up of 12 amino acids. The CDR3 sequence is CANSLVAYGYTF. The CDR3 region has the DNA TGTGCCAACAGCTTAGTCGCGTATGGCTACACCTTC.